Below, 15 T cell receptor beta chains from the same sample are listed, as sequenced in a study of T cells after yellow fever vaccination. One entry per CDR3 protein results from TCRdb running MiXCR on the 5' RACE reads. The sample contains hundreds of thousands of distinct CDR3 sequences, around a sixth of which appear only once. Sample: PBMCs, taken around 5 days after the first yellow fever vaccination. The receptor set was obtained from a man aged 18 to 30 who received the YFV17D yellow fever vaccine.

This clonotype was counted many times. The gene calls are TRBV5-1 and TRBJ2-1; 15 bases fit TRBD2. The CDR3 loop spans 15 amino acids. The trim removed 0 bases at V and 15 bases at J, leaving 7 bases unmatched. Looked up from germline, CDR1 is SGHRS and CDR2 is YFSETQ. The chain's CDR3 is CASSLGTSGGASPFF. The DNA for the CDR3 is TGCGCCAGCAGCTTGGGGACTAGCGGGGGGGCCTCCCCGTTCTTC.

This clonotype was recorded a few times. V is TRBV7-2 and J is TRBJ2-3; 9 nucleotides line up with TRBD2. Germline values: CDR1 SGHTA, CDR2 FQGNSA. J gave up 4 bases and V 5 bases, and 7 bases lay outside the gene matches. The CDR3 is 15 residues long. CDR3 region: CASSRSQRGADTQYF. In nucleotides, the CDR3 is TGTGCCAGCAGCCGATCCCAGCGGGGGGCAGATACGCAGTATTTT.

This clonotype appeared a few times. The chain is built from TRBV7-6 and TRBJ1-2; 7 bases fit TRBD1. CDR1 SGHVS and CDR2 FNYEAQ come from the germline V gene. J was trimmed by 2 bases and V by 5 bases; bases with no gene match: 5. CDR3 length equals 14 residues. For the CDR3, the DNA is TGTGCCAGCAGCCGAGGGACAGAGAACTATGGCTACACCTTC. Translating gives CASSRGTENYGYTF.

The chain uses TRBV7-9 and TRBJ2-5; no reliable D call. This CDR3 has 15 amino acids. Germline CDR1 SEHNR, CDR2 FQNEAQ (reference sequence). Trimming removed 3 bases at V and 1 base at J, with 12 bases between. Here the CDR3 DNA reads TGTGCCAGCAGCTTTCTTAGCATCCCCCAAGAGACCCAGTACTTC. Protein sequence: CASSFLSIPQETQYF.

This sequence joins TRBV27 and TRBJ2-7, with unresolved D. With 0 bases removed from V and 0 bases from J, the gap between germline ends came to 9 bases. The germline V gene encodes CDR1 MNHEY and CDR2 SMNVEV (reference sequence). This CDR3 comprises 15 residues. CDR3 protein: CASSLSQDSSYEQYF. CDR3 in DNA: TGTGCCAGCAGTTTATCCCAAGATAGCTCCTACGAGCAGTACTTC.

V and J are TRBV15 and TRBJ1-4; D gene uncertain. Trimming shortened V by 1 base and J by 11 bases, and 14 bases separated the two germline ends. The germline CDR1 and CDR2 sequences are LNHNV and YYDKDF (reference sequence). CDR3 length: 14 residues. This chain's CDR3 is CATSRGFVRDKLFF. CDR3 nucleotides: TGTGCCACCAGCAGAGGGTTCGTACGGGATAAACTGTTTTTT.

This clonotype was seen a few times. This chain connects TRBV20-1 to TRBJ1-2; 11 bases map to TRBD1. J was trimmed by 7 bases and V by 3 bases; bases with no gene match: 10. There are 15 residues in the CDR3. Germline-derived CDR1 and CDR2 are DFQATT and SNEGSKA (reference sequence). CDR3: CSARRRTGGSVGYTF. Written as DNA, the CDR3 is TGCAGTGCTAGGAGACGGACAGGGGGCTCTGTTGGCTACACCTTC.

This chain connects TRBV14 to TRBJ2-3, with D uncertain. CDR3 length equals 17 residues. V lost 3 bases, J lost 4 bases, and 20 bases lay in between. Germline V CDR1 and CDR2: SGHDN, FVKESK. CDR3 coding DNA: TGTGCCAGCAGCCACGCTAAGGTGACAAGGTCGGCAGATACGCAGTATTTT. It codes for CASSHAKVTRSADTQYF.

Only a few counts were recorded for this clonotype. The V call is TRBV11-2, the J call TRBJ2-5; 9 bases are a match to TRBD2. CDR1 and CDR2 (germline): SGHAT, FQNNGV. V lost 5 bases to trimming and J lost 4 bases; unmatched junction nucleotides: 17. The CDR3 is 18 amino acids. The DNA for the CDR3 is TGTGCCAGCAGCCCAAACTATGCGGGGGGGCCTTTTCTAGAGACCCAGTACTTC. Protein: CASSPNYAGGPFLETQYF.

Only a few counts were recorded for this clonotype. The chain joins TRBV7-8 to TRBJ2-3, with D hard to call. Deletions cut 0 bases from V and 6 bases from J, with 16 bases between. Germline loops: CDR1 SGHVS, CDR2 FQNEAQ. The CDR3 loop spans 16 amino acids. CDR3 sequence reads: CASSLAARVSSDTQYF. CDR3 in DNA: TGTGCCAGCAGCTTAGCAGCCCGAGTGAGTAGTGATACGCAGTATTTT.

In its sample, this clonotype was seen a few times. The rearrangement links TRBV7-3 to TRBJ2-6; D not resolved. CDR1 and CDR2 from the germline V gene are SGHTA and FQGTGA. The CDR3 contains 17 residues. V lost 2 bases to trimming and J lost 2 bases, with 13 bases between them. CDR3 amino acids: CASSLLSLGTGANVLTF. In DNA form, the CDR3 reads TGTGCCAGCAGCTTATTGAGTCTAGGGACTGGGGCCAACGTCCTGACTTTC.

The V and J genes are TRBV20-1 and TRBJ2-1; 9 nucleotides agree with TRBD2. Germline V CDR1 and CDR2: DFQATT, SNEGSKA (reference sequence). This CDR3 region has 16 residues. The ends lost 5 bases at V and 6 bases at J; junction bases unmatched: 14. CDR3 region: CSALRDAGGLGNEQFF. CDR3 nucleotides: TGCAGTGCTCTCCGGGACGCGGGGGGGCTTGGCAATGAGCAGTTCTTC.

The chain combines TRBV6-5 with TRBJ2-7, with TRBD1 matching 7 bases. V shed 5 bases and J 7 bases; nucleotides not matched to a gene: 5. This CDR3 has 12 amino acids. Germline loops: CDR1 MNHEY, CDR2 SVGAGI. Here the CDR3 reads CASSPDRAEQYF. CDR3 bases: TGTGCCAGCAGTCCCGACAGGGCTGAGCAGTACTTC.

The V gene is TRBV7-8, the J gene TRBJ2-7; D not certain. This CDR3 has 13 residues. The ends were cut back, 4 bases at V and 3 bases at J, with 10 bases in the middle. Germline CDR1 is SGHVS and CDR2 is FQNEAQ. CDR3 loop: CASSSQESYEQYV. The CDR3 DNA is TGTGCCAGCAGCTCCCAGGAGAGCTACGAGCAGTACGTC.

The table lists this clonotype with a few counts. This chain connects TRBV20-1 to TRBJ1-1, with unresolved D. Looked up from germline, CDR1 is DFQATT and CDR2 is SNEGSKA (reference sequence). The CDR3 runs 14 residues. Trimming left V 5 bases short and J 4 bases short, with 17 bases between. This chain's CDR3 is CSAAGTRLRTEAFF. The CDR3 coding sequence is TGCAGTGCTGCCGGAACCCGTCTGCGCACTGAAGCTTTCTTT.